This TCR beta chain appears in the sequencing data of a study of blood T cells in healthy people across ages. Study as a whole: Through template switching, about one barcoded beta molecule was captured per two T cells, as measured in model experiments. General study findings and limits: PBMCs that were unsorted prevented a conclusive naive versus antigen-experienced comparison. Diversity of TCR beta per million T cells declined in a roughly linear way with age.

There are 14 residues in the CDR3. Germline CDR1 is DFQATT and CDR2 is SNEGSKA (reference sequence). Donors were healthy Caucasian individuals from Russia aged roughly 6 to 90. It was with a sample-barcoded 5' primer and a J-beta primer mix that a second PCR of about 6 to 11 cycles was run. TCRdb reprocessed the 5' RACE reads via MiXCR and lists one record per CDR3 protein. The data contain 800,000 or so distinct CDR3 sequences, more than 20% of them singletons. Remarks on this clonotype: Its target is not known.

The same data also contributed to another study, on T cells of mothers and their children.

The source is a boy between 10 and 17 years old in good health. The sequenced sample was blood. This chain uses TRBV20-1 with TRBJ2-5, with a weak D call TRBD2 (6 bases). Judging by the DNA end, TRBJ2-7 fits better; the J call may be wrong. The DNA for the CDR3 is TGCAGTGCCACGAGCGTACTAGCTTCCTACGAGCAGTACTTC. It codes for CSATSVLASYEQYF.